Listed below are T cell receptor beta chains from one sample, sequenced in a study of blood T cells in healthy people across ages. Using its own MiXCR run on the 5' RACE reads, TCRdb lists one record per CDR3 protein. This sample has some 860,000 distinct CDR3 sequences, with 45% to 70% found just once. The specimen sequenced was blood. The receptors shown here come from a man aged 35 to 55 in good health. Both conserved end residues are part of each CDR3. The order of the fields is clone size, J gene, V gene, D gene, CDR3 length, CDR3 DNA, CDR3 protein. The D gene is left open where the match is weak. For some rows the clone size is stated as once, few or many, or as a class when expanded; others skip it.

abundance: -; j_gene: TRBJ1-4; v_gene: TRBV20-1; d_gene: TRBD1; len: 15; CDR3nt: TGCAGTGCTAGACAAACACAGGGGGCTTTGGAAAAACTGTTTTTT; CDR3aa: CSARQTQGALEKLFF
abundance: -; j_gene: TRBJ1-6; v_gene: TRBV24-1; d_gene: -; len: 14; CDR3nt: TGTGCCACCAGTGCGGGAACCTATAATTCACCCCTCCACTTT; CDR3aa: CATSAGTYNSPLHF
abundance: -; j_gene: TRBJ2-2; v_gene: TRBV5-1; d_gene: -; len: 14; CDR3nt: TGCGCCAGCAGCTTCATCATGGGGACCGGGGAGCTGTTTTTT; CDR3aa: CASSFIMGTGELFF
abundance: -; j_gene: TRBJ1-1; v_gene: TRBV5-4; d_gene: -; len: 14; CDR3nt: TGTGCCAGCAGCTTGGATCCTGGGAGGACTGAAGCTTTCTTT; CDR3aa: CASSLDPGRTEAFF
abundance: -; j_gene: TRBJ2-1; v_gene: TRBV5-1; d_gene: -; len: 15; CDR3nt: TGCGCCAGCAGCTTGGAACCACTACCGGGCAATGAGCAGTTCTTC; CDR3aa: CASSLEPLPGNEQFF
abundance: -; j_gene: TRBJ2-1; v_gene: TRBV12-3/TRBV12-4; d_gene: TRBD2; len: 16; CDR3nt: TGTGCCAGCAGTTTTGAGGGGTCTAGCGGGAGGCCCAAGGGGTTCTTC; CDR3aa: CASSFEGSSGRPKGFF
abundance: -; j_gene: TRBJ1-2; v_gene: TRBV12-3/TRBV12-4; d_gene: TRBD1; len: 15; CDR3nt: TGTGCCAGCAAGACGTGGACAGGGCCGATGTATGGCTACACCTTC; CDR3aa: CASKTWTGPMYGYTF
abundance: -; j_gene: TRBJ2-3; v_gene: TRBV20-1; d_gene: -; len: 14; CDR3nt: TGCAGTGCTTTCGGGACTTTTGGCACAGATACGCAGTATTTT; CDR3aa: CSAFGTFGTDTQYF
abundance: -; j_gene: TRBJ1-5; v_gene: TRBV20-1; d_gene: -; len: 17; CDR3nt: TGCAGTGCTAGACATGCTGGCGGATCGCCGAGCAATCAGCCCCAGCATTTT; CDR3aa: CSARHAGGSPSNQPQHF
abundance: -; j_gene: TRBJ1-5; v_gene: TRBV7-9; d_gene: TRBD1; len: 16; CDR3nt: TGTGCCAGCAGCCTATCTGGGACAGAGGTCTATCAGCCCCAGCATTTT; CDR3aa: CASSLSGTEVYQPQHF
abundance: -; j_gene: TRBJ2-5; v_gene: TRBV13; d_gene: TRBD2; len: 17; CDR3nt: TGTGCCAGCAGCTCCAATCTAGCGGGGGGACCGGGAGAGACCCAGTACTTC; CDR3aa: CASSSNLAGGPGETQYF
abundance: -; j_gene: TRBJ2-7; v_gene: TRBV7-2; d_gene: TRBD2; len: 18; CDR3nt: TGTGCCAGCAGCTTAGCACTAGCGGGAGCCCGAGCCCCCTACGAGCAGTACTTC; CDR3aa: CASSLALAGARAPYEQYF
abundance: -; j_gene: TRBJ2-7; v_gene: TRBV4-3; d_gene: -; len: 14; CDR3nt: TGCGCCAGCAGCCGCACCTCGAGGGCCTACGAGCAGTACTTC; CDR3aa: CASSRTSRAYEQYF
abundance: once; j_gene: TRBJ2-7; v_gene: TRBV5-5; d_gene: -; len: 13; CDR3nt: TGTGCCAGCACGGACATGGTGACCTACGAGCAGTACTTC; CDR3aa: CASTDMVTYEQYF
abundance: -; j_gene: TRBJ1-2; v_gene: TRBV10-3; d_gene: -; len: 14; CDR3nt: TGTGCCATCAACCCGGACAGATCTAACTATGGCTACACCTTC; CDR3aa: CAINPDRSNYGYTF
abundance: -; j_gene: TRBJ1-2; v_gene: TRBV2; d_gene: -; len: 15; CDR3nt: TGTGCCAGCAGTGTGATGACGGAGACACTCTATGGCTACACCTTC; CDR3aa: CASSVMTETLYGYTF
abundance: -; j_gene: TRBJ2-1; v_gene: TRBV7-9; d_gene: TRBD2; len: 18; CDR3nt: TGTGCCAGCAGCCCCGGGACTAGCGGGGGGAGCTCCTACAATGAGCAGTTCTTC; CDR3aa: CASSPGTSGGSSYNEQFF
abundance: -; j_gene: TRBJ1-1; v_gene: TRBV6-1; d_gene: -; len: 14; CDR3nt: TGTGCCAGCAAGGACAGAGCCTTAACAAATGAAGCTTTCTTT; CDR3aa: CASKDRALTNEAFF
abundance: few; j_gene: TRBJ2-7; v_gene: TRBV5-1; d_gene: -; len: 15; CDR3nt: TGCGCCAGCAGCTTGGAGGGCGGACCCACCTACGAGCAGTACTTC; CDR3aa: CASSLEGGPTYEQYF
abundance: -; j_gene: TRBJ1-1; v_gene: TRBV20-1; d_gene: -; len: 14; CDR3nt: TGCAGTGCTAGAAGAGAGGCACAGCTCTTTGAAGCTTTCTTT; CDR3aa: CSARREAQLFEAFF
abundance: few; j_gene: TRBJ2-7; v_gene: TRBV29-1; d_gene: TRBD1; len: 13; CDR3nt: TGCAGCGTTGATGGTACAGGGGCCTACGAGCAGTACTTC; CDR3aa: CSVDGTGAYEQYF
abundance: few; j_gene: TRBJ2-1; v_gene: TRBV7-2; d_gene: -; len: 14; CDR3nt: TGTGCCAGCAGCTTAGGGCGGGGGCGGGATGAGCAGTTCTTC; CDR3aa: CASSLGRGRDEQFF
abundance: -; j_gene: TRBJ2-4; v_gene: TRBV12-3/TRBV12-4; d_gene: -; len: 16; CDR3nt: TGTGCCAGCAGTTTAGGGCGGTCGGGACTTGGCAGCATTCAGTACTTC; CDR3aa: CASSLGRSGLGSIQYF
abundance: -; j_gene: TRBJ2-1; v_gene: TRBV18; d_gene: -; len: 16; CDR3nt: TGTGCCAGCTCACCACGTTTCAGGGCCCCTGACAATGAGCAGTTCTTC; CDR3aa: CASSPRFRAPDNEQFF
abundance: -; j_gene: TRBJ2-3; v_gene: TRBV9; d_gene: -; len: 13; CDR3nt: TGTGCCAGCAATCGGGGACACACAGATACGCAGTATTTT; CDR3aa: CASNRGHTDTQYF
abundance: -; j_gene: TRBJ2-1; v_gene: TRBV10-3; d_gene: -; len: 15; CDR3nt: TGTGCCATCAGTGACCCCGGCCAGGGCGGCAATGAGCAGTTCTTC; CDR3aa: CAISDPGQGGNEQFF
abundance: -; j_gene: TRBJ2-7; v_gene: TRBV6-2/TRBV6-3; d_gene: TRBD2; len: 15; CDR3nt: TGTGCCAGCAGTCAACTAGCGGGAATCCCCTACGAGCAGTACTTC; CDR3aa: CASSQLAGIPYEQYF
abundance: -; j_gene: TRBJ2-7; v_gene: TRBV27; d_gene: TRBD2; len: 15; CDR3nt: TGTGCCAGCAGTTTACTCCGTGGGAGGGCCTACGAGCAGTACTTC; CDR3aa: CASSLLRGRAYEQYF
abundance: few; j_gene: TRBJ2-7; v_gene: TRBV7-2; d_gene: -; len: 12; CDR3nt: TGTGCCAGCAGCTTAGGCTACCGGGAGCAGTACTTC; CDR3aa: CASSLGYREQYF
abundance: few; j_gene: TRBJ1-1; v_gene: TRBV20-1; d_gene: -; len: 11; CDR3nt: TGCAGCGACATGGGGGGAGCTGAAGCTTTCTTT; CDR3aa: CSDMGGAEAFF
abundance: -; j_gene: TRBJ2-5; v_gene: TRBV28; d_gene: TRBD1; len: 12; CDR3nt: TGTGCCAGCATAAACAGGGGCCATGAGCAGTACTTC; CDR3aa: CASINRGHEQYF
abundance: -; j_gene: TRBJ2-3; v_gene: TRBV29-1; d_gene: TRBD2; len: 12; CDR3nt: TGCAGCGTGGGACTATCAAGAGATACGCAGTATTTT; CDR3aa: CSVGLSRDTQYF
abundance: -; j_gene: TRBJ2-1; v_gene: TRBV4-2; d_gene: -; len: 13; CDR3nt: TGTGCCGGCAGTGCGGCGGAGTCTGCTGAGCAGTTCTTC; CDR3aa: CAGSAAESAEQFF
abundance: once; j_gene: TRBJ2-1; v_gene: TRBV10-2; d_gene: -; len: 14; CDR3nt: TGCGCCAGCAGGCTCACGGGGCCCAACAATGAGCAGTTCTTC; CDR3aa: CASRLTGPNNEQFF
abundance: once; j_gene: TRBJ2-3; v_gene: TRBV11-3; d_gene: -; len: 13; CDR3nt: TGTGCCAGCAGGACAATGGGGACAGATACGCAGTATTTT; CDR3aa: CASRTMGTDTQYF
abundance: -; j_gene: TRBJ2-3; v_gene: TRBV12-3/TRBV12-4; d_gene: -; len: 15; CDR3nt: TGTGCCAGCAGTCCCCCGACGGCCTATACAGATACGCAGTATTTT; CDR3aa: CASSPPTAYTDTQYF
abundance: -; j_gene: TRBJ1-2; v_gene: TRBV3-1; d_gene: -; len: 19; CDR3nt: TGTGCCAGCAGCCATCGGCTTTTTTCCGGGACAAGAGGTTCCTATGGCTACACCTTC; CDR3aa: CASSHRLFSGTRGSYGYTF
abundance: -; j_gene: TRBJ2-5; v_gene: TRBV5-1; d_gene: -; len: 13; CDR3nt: TGCGCCAGCAGCTTGTGGGATAAAGAGACCCAGTACTTC; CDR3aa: CASSLWDKETQYF
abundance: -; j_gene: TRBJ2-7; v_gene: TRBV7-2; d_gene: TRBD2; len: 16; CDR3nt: TGTGCCAGCAGCTTAGGGGTAGCGGGAGTGCAGGGTGACCAGTACTTC; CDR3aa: CASSLGVAGVQGDQYF
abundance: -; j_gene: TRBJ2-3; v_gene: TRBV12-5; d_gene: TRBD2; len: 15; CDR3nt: TGTGCTAGTGGTTTGCTTAGCGGGGGGGAGGATACGCAGTATTTT; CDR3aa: CASGLLSGGEDTQYF
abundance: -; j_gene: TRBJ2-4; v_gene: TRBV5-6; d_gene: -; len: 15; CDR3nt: TGTGCCAGCAGCCGGGACGGAGAAGCCAAAAACATTCAGTACTTC; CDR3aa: CASSRDGEAKNIQYF
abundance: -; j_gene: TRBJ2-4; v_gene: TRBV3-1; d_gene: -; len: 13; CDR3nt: TGTGCCAGCAGTGCGGATAAGAAAAACATTCAGTACTTC; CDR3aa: CASSADKKNIQYF
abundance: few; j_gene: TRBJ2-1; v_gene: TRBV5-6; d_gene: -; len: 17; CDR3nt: TGTGCCAGCAGCTTGGGCCCTATCGGACAGTTGAGTAATGAGCAGTTCTTC; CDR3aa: CASSLGPIGQLSNEQFF
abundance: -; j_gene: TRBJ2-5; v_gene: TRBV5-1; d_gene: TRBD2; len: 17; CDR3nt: TGCGCCAGCAGCTTGGAGGCGCGGGGGGATCCTCTAGAGACCCAGTACTTC; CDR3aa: CASSLEARGDPLETQYF
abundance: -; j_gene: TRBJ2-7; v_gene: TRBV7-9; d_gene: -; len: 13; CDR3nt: TGTGCCAGCAGCCCTGGACAGCACTACGAGCAGTACTTC; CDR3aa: CASSPGQHYEQYF
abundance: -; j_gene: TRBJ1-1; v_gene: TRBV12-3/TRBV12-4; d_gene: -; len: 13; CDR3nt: TGTGCCAGCAGCGGACACGTGAACACTGAAGCTTTCTTT; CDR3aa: CASSGHVNTEAFF
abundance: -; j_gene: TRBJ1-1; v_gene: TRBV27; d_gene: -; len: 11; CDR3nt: TGTGCCAGCCACTTCGTCGGGGAAGCTTTCTTT; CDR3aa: CASHFVGEAFF
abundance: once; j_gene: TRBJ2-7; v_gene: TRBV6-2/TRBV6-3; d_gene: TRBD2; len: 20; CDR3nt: TGTGCCAGCAGTTACTCGCGGCGGACTAGCGGGAGTCTAAGGGCCTACGAGCAGTACTTC; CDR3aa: CASSYSRRTSGSLRAYEQYF
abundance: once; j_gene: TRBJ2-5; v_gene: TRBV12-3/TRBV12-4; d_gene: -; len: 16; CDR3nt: TGTGCCAGCAGTGTGAGCCAGCCGATTCCAGGGATGACCCAGTACTTC; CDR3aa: CASSVSQPIPGMTQYF
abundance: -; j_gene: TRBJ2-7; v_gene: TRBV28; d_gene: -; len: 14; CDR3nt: TGTGCCAGCAGTTTTGGCCCCAGGCCCTACGAGCAGTACTTC; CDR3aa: CASSFGPRPYEQYF
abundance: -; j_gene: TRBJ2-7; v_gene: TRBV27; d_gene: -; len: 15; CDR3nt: TGTGCCAGCAAAGGACCCGGGACGGCGGCCTACGAGCAGTACTTC; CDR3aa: CASKGPGTAAYEQYF
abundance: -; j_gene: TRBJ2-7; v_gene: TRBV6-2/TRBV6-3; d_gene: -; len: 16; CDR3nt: TGTGCCAGCAGTTTCGCCGACCGGGTAGTCGCCTACGAGCAGTACTTC; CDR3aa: CASSFADRVVAYEQYF
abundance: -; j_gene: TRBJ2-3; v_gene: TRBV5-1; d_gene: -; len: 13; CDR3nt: TGCGCCAGCAGCTTTCAAGGAACAGATACGCAGTATTTT; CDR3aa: CASSFQGTDTQYF
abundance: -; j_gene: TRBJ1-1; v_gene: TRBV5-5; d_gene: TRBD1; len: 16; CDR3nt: TGTGCCAGCAGCTTTGAACAGGGGGCGGGCAACACTGAAGCTTTCTTT; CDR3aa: CASSFEQGAGNTEAFF
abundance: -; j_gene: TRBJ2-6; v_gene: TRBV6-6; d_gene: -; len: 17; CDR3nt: TGTGCCAGCAATGTCCAGGGTTTTCCCTCTGGGGCCAACGTCCTGACTTTC; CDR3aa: CASNVQGFPSGANVLTF
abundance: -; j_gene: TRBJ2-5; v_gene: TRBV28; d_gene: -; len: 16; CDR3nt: TGTGCCAGCAGTTTTTTGAGGGGCGAACGAGAAGAGACCCAGTACTTC; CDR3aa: CASSFLRGEREETQYF
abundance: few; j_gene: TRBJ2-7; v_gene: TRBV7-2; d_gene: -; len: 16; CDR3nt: TGTGCCAGCAGCTTGAATTTTGGGGGGCTTCCCTACGAGCAGTACTTC; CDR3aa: CASSLNFGGLPYEQYF
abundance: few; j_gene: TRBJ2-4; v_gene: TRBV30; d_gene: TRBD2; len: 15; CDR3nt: TGTGCCTGGAGTGTCCCTAGCGGGGGGCGGGGCATTCAGTACTTC; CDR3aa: CAWSVPSGGRGIQYF
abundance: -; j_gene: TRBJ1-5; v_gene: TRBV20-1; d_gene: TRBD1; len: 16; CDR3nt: TGCAGTGCTAGAGACACCCGGACAGGGTACAATCAGCCCCAGCATTTT; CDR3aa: CSARDTRTGYNQPQHF